A selection of T cell receptor beta chains follows, all from one sample in a study of T cell responses to AZD1222 COVID-19 vaccine. TCRdb keeps only in-frame clones here, not all; method: immunoSEQ multiplex PCR. The sample contains over 150,000 clones, approximately 90% of which appear only once. The source material was peripheral blood, sampled on day 0 of AZD1222 vaccination. The receptors here all came from an adult in good health. CDR3s include the opening cysteine and the closing phenylalanine or tryptophan. Fields, in order: V gene, J gene, clone size, D gene, CDR3 protein, CDR3 DNA. A D gene is named only where the DNA matches it firmly. Clone size is given for some rows only: seen once, a few or many times, or a class if the clone is expanded.

V gene: TRBV27
J gene: TRBJ2-7
clone size: -
D gene: -
CDR3 protein: CASSHEDSSYEQYF
CDR3 DNA: TGTGCCAGCAGCCATGAGGACAGCTCCTACGAGCAGTACTTC

V gene: TRBV2
J gene: TRBJ1-5
clone size: -
D gene: -
CDR3 protein: CASLGGFNQPQHF
CDR3 DNA: TGTGCCTCCCTCGGGGGATTCAATCAGCCCCAGCATTTT

V gene: TRBV6-5
J gene: TRBJ2-3
clone size: -
D gene: -
CDR3 protein: CASSYGGGPTDTQYF
CDR3 DNA: TGTGCCAGCAGTTACGGCGGGGGCCCCACAGATACGCAGTATTTT

V gene: TRBV19
J gene: TRBJ1-2
clone size: -
D gene: -
CDR3 protein: CASSKGDHYGYTF
CDR3 DNA: TGTGCCAGTAGTAAGGGAGACCACTATGGCTACACCTTC

V gene: TRBV9
J gene: TRBJ1-2
clone size: -
D gene: -
CDR3 protein: CASSVGSGDYGYTF
CDR3 DNA: TGTGCCAGCAGCGTAGGCAGTGGGGACTATGGCTACACCTTC

V gene: TRBV5-6
J gene: TRBJ1-1
clone size: -
D gene: TRBD1
CDR3 protein: CASSLGDRVSFEAFF
CDR3 DNA: TGTGCCAGCAGCTTAGGGGACAGGGTGTCTTTTGAAGCTTTCTTT

V gene: TRBV6-5
J gene: TRBJ1-4
clone size: few
D gene: TRBD1
CDR3 protein: CASRARDRGEKLFF
CDR3 DNA: TGTGCCAGCAGAGCCCGGGACAGAGGCGAAAAACTGTTTTTT

V gene: TRBV5-1
J gene: TRBJ1-1
clone size: -
D gene: TRBD1
CDR3 protein: CASSPRGQPNTEAFF
CDR3 DNA: TGCGCCAGCAGCCCCCGGGGACAGCCGAACACTGAAGCTTTCTTT

V gene: TRBV5-5
J gene: TRBJ2-3
clone size: -
D gene: TRBD1
CDR3 protein: CASGLGQGITDTQYF
CDR3 DNA: TGTGCCAGCGGACTAGGACAGGGGATCACAGATACGCAGTATTTT

V gene: TRBV5-3
J gene: TRBJ1-5
clone size: -
D gene: -
CDR3 protein: CAHHGRDPYSNQPQHF
CDR3 DNA: TGTGCCCATCATGGGAGGGACCCTTATAGCAATCAGCCCCAGCATTTT

V gene: TRBV7-2
J gene: TRBJ1-4
clone size: -
D gene: -
CDR3 protein: CASSFLGPRRATNEKLFF
CDR3 DNA: TGTGCCAGCAGCTTCCTTGGACCCCGGAGGGCAACTAATGAAAAACTGTTTTTT

V gene: TRBV12-3/TRBV12-4
J gene: TRBJ2-5
clone size: -
D gene: -
CDR3 protein: CASSPRTRETQYF
CDR3 DNA: TGTGCCAGCAGCCCCAGGACCCGAGAGACCCAGTACTTC

V gene: TRBV10-3
J gene: TRBJ2-6
clone size: -
D gene: -
CDR3 protein: CAISEPGETGANVLTF
CDR3 DNA: TGTGCCATCAGTGAGCCCGGGGAGACTGGGGCCAACGTCCTGACTTTC

V gene: TRBV5-1
J gene: TRBJ1-2
clone size: -
D gene: TRBD1
CDR3 protein: CASSLVLTGGASYGYTF
CDR3 DNA: TGCGCCAGCAGCTTGGTTCTAACAGGGGGCGCAAGCTATGGCTACACCTTC

V gene: TRBV4-3
J gene: TRBJ2-2
clone size: once
D gene: -
CDR3 protein: CASSPVLGGRGGELFF
CDR3 DNA: TGCGCCAGCAGCCCGGTATTGGGGGGTAGAGGCGGGGAGCTGTTTTTT

V gene: TRBV3-1/TRBV3-2
J gene: TRBJ1-6
clone size: -
D gene: TRBD1
CDR3 protein: CASSPGDRSSPLHF
CDR3 DNA: TGTGCCAGCAGCCCGGGGGACAGAAGTTCACCCCTCCACTTT

V gene: TRBV4-3
J gene: TRBJ2-7
clone size: -
D gene: -
CDR3 protein: CASSQDLRRGGSYEQYF
CDR3 DNA: TGCGCCAGCAGCCAAGATCTTAGGAGGGGAGGCTCCTACGAGCAGTACTTC

V gene: TRBV14
J gene: TRBJ2-3
clone size: -
D gene: -
CDR3 protein: CASSHTTDTQYF
CDR3 DNA: TGTGCCAGCAGCCACACCACAGATACGCAGTATTTT

V gene: TRBV19
J gene: TRBJ1-1
clone size: -
D gene: TRBD1
CDR3 protein: CATLGQGFAEAFF
CDR3 DNA: TGTGCCACTCTGGGACAGGGGTTCGCTGAAGCTTTCTTT

V gene: TRBV6-5
J gene: TRBJ1-5
clone size: -
D gene: TRBD1
CDR3 protein: CASATGGTQPQHF
CDR3 DNA: TGTGCCAGCGCGACAGGGGGCACTCAGCCCCAGCATTTT

V gene: TRBV7-8
J gene: TRBJ1-5
clone size: once
D gene: -
CDR3 protein: CASSQIPRGSNQPQHF
CDR3 DNA: TGTGCCAGCAGCCAAATCCCGCGGGGGAGCAATCAGCCCCAGCATTTT

V gene: TRBV2
J gene: TRBJ2-5
clone size: -
D gene: -
CDR3 protein: CASSFKETQYF
CDR3 DNA: TGTGCCAGCAGTTTTAAAGAGACCCAGTACTTC

V gene: TRBV6-5
J gene: TRBJ1-4
clone size: -
D gene: -
CDR3 protein: CASSLTRSTNEKLFF
CDR3 DNA: TGTGCCAGCAGTTTGACACGTTCAACTAATGAAAAACTGTTTTTT

V gene: TRBV4-2
J gene: TRBJ2-3
clone size: -
D gene: TRBD2
CDR3 protein: CASSPGTSGGHTDTQYF
CDR3 DNA: TGTGCCAGCAGCCCCGGGACTAGCGGGGGGCACACAGATACGCAGTATTTT

V gene: TRBV7-2
J gene: TRBJ1-5
clone size: -
D gene: -
CDR3 protein: CASSLADFEGYSNQPQHF
CDR3 DNA: TGTGCCAGCAGCTTGGCCGATTTTGAGGGGTATAGCAATCAGCCCCAGCATTTT

V gene: TRBV4-2
J gene: TRBJ1-5
clone size: -
D gene: -
CDR3 protein: CASSQDKGRVDQPQHF
CDR3 DNA: TGTGCCAGCAGCCAAGATAAGGGTAGGGTGGACCAGCCCCAGCATTTT

V gene: TRBV4-2
J gene: TRBJ1-2
clone size: -
D gene: -
CDR3 protein: CASSQDGLKSDGYTF
CDR3 DNA: TGTGCCAGCAGCCAAGATGGCCTTAAAAGTGATGGCTACACCTTC

V gene: TRBV9
J gene: TRBJ1-2
clone size: -
D gene: -
CDR3 protein: CASSVGPASGEYGYTF
CDR3 DNA: TGTGCCAGCAGCGTAGGACCCGCCTCGGGGGAATATGGCTACACCTTC

V gene: TRBV27
J gene: TRBJ1-2
clone size: -
D gene: -
CDR3 protein: CASSNRVYGYTF
CDR3 DNA: TGTGCCAGCAGTAACAGGGTCTATGGCTACACCTTC

V gene: TRBV7-6
J gene: TRBJ2-7
clone size: -
D gene: TRBD2
CDR3 protein: CASSPSGGAGGRQYF
CDR3 DNA: TGTGCCAGCAGCCCCAGCGGGGGGGCCGGGGGAAGGCAGTACTTC

V gene: TRBV7-2
J gene: TRBJ1-2
clone size: -
D gene: -
CDR3 protein: CASSQTFWSAYGYTF
CDR3 DNA: TGTGCCAGCAGCCAGACATTCTGGTCAGCCTATGGCTACACCTTC

V gene: TRBV18
J gene: TRBJ1-2
clone size: once
D gene: -
CDR3 protein: CASSPPGGGSYTF
CDR3 DNA: TGTGCCAGCTCACCACCGGGCGGAGGGAGCTACACCTTC

V gene: TRBV7-2
J gene: TRBJ1-2
clone size: -
D gene: -
CDR3 protein: CASSLEAGGYTF
CDR3 DNA: TGTGCCAGCAGCTTAGAGGCGGGAGGCTACACCTTC

V gene: TRBV11-2
J gene: TRBJ1-6
clone size: -
D gene: TRBD1
CDR3 protein: CASSVDRESRNSPLHF
CDR3 DNA: TGTGCCAGCAGCGTTGACAGGGAAAGTCGTAATTCACCCCTCCACTTT

V gene: TRBV12-3/TRBV12-4
J gene: TRBJ1-6
clone size: -
D gene: -
CDR3 protein: CASRQGPNSPLHF
CDR3 DNA: TGTGCCAGCAGACAGGGCCCTAATTCACCCCTCCACTTT

V gene: TRBV2
J gene: TRBJ2-2
clone size: once
D gene: TRBD2
CDR3 protein: CASSGLGLAGTSGELFF
CDR3 DNA: TGTGCCAGCAGCGGTCTCGGATTAGCGGGGACGAGCGGGGAGCTGTTTTTT

V gene: TRBV28
J gene: TRBJ2-5
clone size: -
D gene: -
CDR3 protein: CASSRINSGVSQYF
CDR3 DNA: TGTGCCAGCAGCAGAATAAATTCGGGGGTGTCCCAGTACTTC

V gene: TRBV4-3
J gene: TRBJ2-2
clone size: -
D gene: -
CDR3 protein: CASSHLGLPSAGELFF
CDR3 DNA: TGCGCCAGCAGCCACCTGGGACTGCCCTCCGCCGGGGAGCTGTTTTTT

V gene: TRBV6-1
J gene: TRBJ2-7
clone size: -
D gene: -
CDR3 protein: CASSEVLEGQYF
CDR3 DNA: TGTGCCAGCAGTGAAGTTTTGGAGGGGCAGTACTTC

V gene: TRBV5-1
J gene: TRBJ2-5
clone size: once
D gene: -
CDR3 protein: CASSWAPGRATQETQYF
CDR3 DNA: TGCGCCAGCAGCTGGGCCCCCGGCAGGGCCACCCAAGAGACCCAGTACTTC

V gene: TRBV18
J gene: TRBJ1-5
clone size: once
D gene: TRBD1
CDR3 protein: CASSRQGAGQPQHF
CDR3 DNA: TGTGCCAGCTCACGACAGGGGGCCGGTCAGCCCCAGCATTTT

V gene: TRBV9
J gene: TRBJ1-3
clone size: -
D gene: -
CDR3 protein: CASSPRVVSGNTIYF
CDR3 DNA: TGTGCCAGCAGCCCCCGTGTGGTCTCTGGAAACACCATATATTTT

V gene: TRBV5-1
J gene: TRBJ1-2
clone size: -
D gene: -
CDR3 protein: CASSSGQHYGYTF
CDR3 DNA: TGCGCCAGCAGCTCCGGACAGCACTATGGCTACACCTTC

V gene: TRBV15
J gene: TRBJ1-2
clone size: few
D gene: TRBD1
CDR3 protein: CATSRGGWDRDFGYTF
CDR3 DNA: TGTGCCACCAGCAGGGGAGGATGGGACAGGGATTTCGGCTACACCTTC

V gene: TRBV7-2
J gene: TRBJ1-2
clone size: -
D gene: -
CDR3 protein: CASSLEVGRLGYGYTF
CDR3 DNA: TGTGCCAGCAGCTTAGAGGTGGGGAGGTTGGGCTATGGCTACACCTTC

V gene: TRBV13
J gene: TRBJ1-2
clone size: -
D gene: -
CDR3 protein: CASSYLEDYGYTF
CDR3 DNA: TGTGCCAGCAGCTACCTCGAGGACTATGGCTACACCTTC

V gene: TRBV25-1
J gene: TRBJ2-1
clone size: -
D gene: -
CDR3 protein: CASNSAQALNEQFF
CDR3 DNA: TGTGCCAGCAATTCGGCGCAGGCACTCAATGAGCAGTTCTTC

V gene: TRBV29-1
J gene: TRBJ1-1
clone size: -
D gene: -
CDR3 protein: CSVELPGRENTEAFF
CDR3 DNA: TGCAGCGTTGAACTGCCGGGACGGGAGAACACTGAAGCTTTCTTT

V gene: TRBV19
J gene: TRBJ1-2
clone size: -
D gene: -
CDR3 protein: CASSLPGTPVPSGYTF
CDR3 DNA: TGTGCCAGTAGTCTACCCGGGACACCGGTTCCCAGTGGCTACACCTTC

V gene: TRBV30
J gene: TRBJ1-2
clone size: -
D gene: TRBD1
CDR3 protein: CAWVGQGVYYGYTF
CDR3 DNA: TGTGCCTGGGTGGGACAGGGCGTATACTATGGCTACACCTTC

V gene: TRBV20-1
J gene: TRBJ1-2
clone size: -
D gene: -
CDR3 protein: CSASNAGDGYTF
CDR3 DNA: TGCAGTGCTAGTAATGCCGGGGATGGCTACACCTTC

V gene: TRBV5-1
J gene: TRBJ2-3
clone size: -
D gene: TRBD2
CDR3 protein: CASSPSPGGVTTQYF
CDR3 DNA: TGCGCCAGCAGCCCTAGCCCGGGGGGGGTTACTACGCAGTATTTT

V gene: TRBV9
J gene: TRBJ2-2
clone size: once
D gene: -
CDR3 protein: CASSVATRASTGELFF
CDR3 DNA: TGTGCCAGCAGCGTAGCAACCCGTGCCTCCACCGGGGAGCTGTTTTTT